This T cell receptor (beta chain) originates from a study of blood T cell repertoires in COVID-19. This CDR3 has 14 amino acids. The V gene end was trimmed by 2 bases and the J gene end by 4 bases; junction bases not matched to a gene: 4. Germline V lookup: CDR1 GTSNPN, CDR2 SVGIG (reference sequence). Authors' analysis steps: Estimation of nucleated cell counts was performed using reference gene primer amplification. The data were produced by immunoSEQ multiplex PCR, yet TCRdb's version contains in-frame clones alone and is incomplete. The V and J calls and clone size are taken from that table; D and trimming were inferred from the DNA. The sample consists of tens of thousands of clones, roughly 87% of them appearing once.

This TCR derives from a woman aged 80 or over with COVID-19, enrolled during active disease. Sequencing was done on a sample of peripheral blood. The chain couples TRBV30 to TRBJ1-2; 10 positions match TRBD1. CDR3 sequence: CAWSTGQGVYGYTF. DNA for the CDR3: TGTGCCTGGAGTACAGGACAGGGGGTCTATGGCTACACCTTC.